Listed here are 27 T cell receptor beta chains from one sample, sequenced in a study of control samples from healthy donors and cancer patients. Clones were sequenced by immunoSEQ multiplex PCR, and TCRdb holds only the in-frame ones, with some missing. The sample carries roughly 73,000 clones, 85% to 95% recorded once. Sequenced sample: blood. The receptors were sampled from a woman aged 55-69 years in good health.

The CDR3 DNA reads as TGCGCCAGCAGCTTGCACACCTACAATGAGCAGTTCTTC. Its protein is CASSLHTYNEQFF. V is TRBV5-1 and J is TRBJ2-1; no clear D. In germline, CDR1 is SGHRS, CDR2 YFSETQ. The V and J ends lost 1 base and 2 bases respectively, with 4 bases between them. CDR3 length: 13 residues.

This sequence joins TRBV5-6 and TRBJ2-2, with TRBD1 matching 9 bases. The CDR3 runs to 18 residues. After removal of 0 bases from V and 6 bases from J, the junction contained 12 bases not matched to a gene. The germline CDR1 and CDR2 sequences are SGHDT and YYEEEE. This CDR3 is CASSLVGTGNPRAGELFF. The CDR3 DNA is TGTGCCAGCAGCTTGGTTGGGACAGGGAATCCCAGGGCCGGGGAGCTGTTTTTT.

This chain connects TRBV7-2 to TRBJ1-4; D gene unclear. V was pared by 1 base and J by 5 bases, with 8 bases between. CDR3 length: 14 residues. Germline V gene data show CDR1 as SGHTA and CDR2 as FQGNSA. The CDR3 sequence is CASSLGPNNEKLFF. Written as DNA, the CDR3 is TGTGCCAGCAGCTTAGGCCCGAACAATGAAAAACTGTTTTTT.

This clone has a single count. This rearrangement joins TRBV11-2 to TRBJ2-2, with no clear D. Germline lookup yields CDR1 SGHAT and CDR2 FQNNGV. V was shortened by 2 bases and J by 0 bases, with 7 bases between the two germline ends. The CDR3 runs 15 residues. This chain's CDR3 is CASSLYTSNTGELFF. CDR3 DNA: TGTGCCAGCAGCTTATACACTTCGAACACCGGGGAGCTGTTTTTT. The whole variable domain, remainder taken from reference TRBV11-2 and TRBJ2-2, is EAGVAQSPRYKIIEKRQSVAFWCNPISGHATLYWYQQILGQGPKLLIQFQNNGVVDDSQLPKDRFSAERLKGVDSTLKIQPAKLEDSAVYLCASSLYTSNTGELFFGEGSRLTVL.

This CDR3 reads CASSQDPRSTSGLSYEQYF. DNA for the CDR3: TGCGCCAGCAGCCAAGATCCTCGTTCGACTAGCGGCTTATCCTACGAGCAGTACTTC. The chain joins TRBV4-1 to TRBJ2-7; 9 bases align to TRBD2. Germline values: CDR1 MGHRA, CDR2 YSYEKL. This CDR3 spans 19 amino acids. V lost 0 bases and J lost 1; bases outside the gene matches: 13.

The chain combines TRBV10-3 with TRBJ1-1; D remains unclear. The ends were cut back, 4 bases at V and 6 bases at J, with 9 bases in the middle. The length of the CDR3 is 12 residues. Germline values: CDR1 ENHRY, CDR2 SYGVKD. CDR3 bases: TGTGCCATCAGTGGGGCTGGCGCTGAAGCTTTCTTT. Its translation is CAISGAGAEAFF.

This clone appeared a single time. The J gene is TRBJ1-1, the V gene TRBV6-7; D gene ambiguous. TRBV6-7 is an ORF for which the function is uncertain. The CDR3 sequence is 12 residues long. The V end lost 6 bases, the J end lost 5 bases, and 10 bases lay between the germline ends. CDR3 DNA: TGTGCCAGCAGCTCCGGTGGGACTGAAGCTTTCTTT. Translation: CASSSGGTEAFF.

DNA of the CDR3: TGTGCCTGGAGTGTCCGGTACGAGCAGTACTTC. Its protein product is CAWSVRYEQYF. The gene calls are TRBV30 and TRBJ2-7, with unresolved D. Germline assignment: CDR1 GTSNPN and CDR2 SVGIG (reference sequence). The germline V and J ends were trimmed by 0 bases and 4 bases, with 4 bases remaining between them. The CDR3 loop spans 11 amino acids.

The chain combines TRBV6-1 with TRBJ2-1; 16 bases are a match to TRBD2. The CDR3 length is 14 residues. With V trimmed by 3 bases and J by 14 bases, 4 bases remained unmatched. Germline V gives CDR1 MNHNS, CDR2 SASEGT. The CDR3 DNA reads as TGTGCCAGCAGTGATTGGGGACTAGCGGGAGGGGAGTTCTTC. It specifies CASSDWGLAGGEFF.

The rearrangement joins TRBV19 to TRBJ2-1; tentatively, D is TRBD2 (6 bases). CDR3 size: 15 residues. With 0 bases removed from V and 9 bases from J, the gap between germline ends came to 15 bases. Germline lookup yields CDR1 LNHDA and CDR2 SQIVND (reference sequence). In nucleotides, the CDR3 is TGTGCCAGTAGTATAGAGGGGCGGGAAAGTAGTGAGCAGTTCTTC. As protein: CASSIEGRESSEQFF.

The rearrangement joins TRBV5-1 to TRBJ2-5; D might be TRBD1 (6 bases). The CDR3 is made up of 12 amino acids. In germline, CDR1 is SGHRS, CDR2 YFSETQ. V dropped 5 bases and J dropped 5 bases, with 10 bases sitting between them. Written as DNA, the CDR3 is TGCGCCAGCAGACAGGGCAAGGAGACCCAGTACTTC. Its translation is CASRQGKETQYF. The variable domain in full, completed from reference TRBV5-1 and TRBJ2-5, reads KAGVTQTPRYLIKTRGQQVTLSCSPISGHRSVSWYQQTPGQGLQFLFEYFSETQRNKGNFPGRFSGRQFSNSRSEMNVSTLELGDSALYLCASRQGKETQYFGPGTRLLVL.

This chain uses TRBV4-1 with TRBJ2-7; TRBD2 matches at 8 bases. The V segment lost 2 bases and the J segment 4 bases; nucleotides outside the gene matches: 10. The length of the CDR3 is 16 residues. Germline CDR1 and CDR2: MGHRA and YSYEKL. CDR3 sequence (DNA): TGCGCCAGCAGCCAACTATCCAGCGGGAGCAGTTACGAGCAGTACTTC. Translation gives CASSQLSSGSSYEQYF.

The count of this clone is one. This chain joins TRBV5-1 and TRBJ2-7; TRBD1 agrees at 10 bases. Germline V gene data show CDR1 as SGHRS and CDR2 as YFSETQ. Unmatched junction bases numbered 9, after V lost 4 bases and J lost 5 bases. The CDR3 is made up of 15 amino acids. For the CDR3, the DNA is TGCGCCAGCAGCCCCCAGGGACAGGGGCCTGACGAGCAGTACTTC. It yields the protein CASSPQGQGPDEQYF.

The chain employs TRBV2 and TRBJ1-1, with D possibly being TRBD1 (5 bases). The V end was cut by 4 bases, the J end by 4 bases, with 16 bases between. The germline V gene has CDR1 SNHLY and CDR2 FYNNEI. The CDR3 consists of 15 residues. CDR3 sequence: CASSAGLIWGTEAFF. The DNA of the CDR3 is TGTGCCAGCAGTGCGGGACTTATTTGGGGCACTGAAGCTTTCTTT.

J is TRBJ1-4 and V is TRBV2; 11 nucleotides agree with TRBD1. Germline lookup yields CDR1 SNHLY and CDR2 FYNNEI. CDR3 length: 13 residues. V dropped 7 bases and J dropped 15; count of bases not matched to a gene: 10. The CDR3 DNA reads TGTGCCAGCATTCGGACAGGGGGCGAGAGGGTGTTTTTT. It is translated as CASIRTGGERVFF.

The rearrangement links TRBV30 to TRBJ2-3; 9 positions match TRBD2. Germline V gives CDR1 GTSNPN, CDR2 SVGIG (reference sequence). The J segment lost 5 bases and the V segment lost 4 bases, leaving 7 bases of the junction unmatched. The CDR3 is made up of 14 amino acids. DNA for the CDR3: TGTGCCTGGAATGGCGGGAGGGCCGTAGATACGCAGTATTTT. Protein product: CAWNGGRAVDTQYF. The variable domain in full, with the rest retrieved from reference TRBV30 and TRBJ2-3, is SQTIHQWPATLVQPVGSPLSLECTVEGTSNPNLYWYRQAAGRGLQLLFYSVGIGQISSEVPQNLSASRPQDRQFILSSKKLLLSDSGFYLCAWNGGRAVDTQYFGPGTRLTVL.

The chain couples TRBV6-4 to TRBJ1-2, with TRBD1 matching over 7 bases. Germline-derived CDR1 and CDR2 are MRHNA and SNTAGT. CDR3 length: 15 amino acids. Losses at the gene ends were 0 bases for V and 2 bases for J; bases not matched to a gene: 3. The CDR3 protein is CASSDSPGGNYGYTF. The CDR3 coding sequence is TGTGCCAGCAGTGACTCGCCAGGGGGGAACTATGGCTACACCTTC.

A note on this clone: The junction and the germline gene differ at one end; a read error may be behind it. The chain couples TRBV7-2 to TRBJ1-2; D unclear. This CDR3 contains 11 residues. Germline V gives CDR1 SGHTA, CDR2 FQGNSA. CDR3 sequence: CASSLEGSSGF. Written as DNA, the CDR3 is TGTGCCAGCAGCTTAGAGGGCTCGTCGGGATTC.

CDR3 nucleotide sequence: TGTGCCAGTAGTATTCTGACAGGGGGCGGTCGCACTGAAGCTTTCTTT. Protein sequence: CASSILTGGGRTEAFF. The chain joins TRBV19 to TRBJ1-1; 10 bases are a match to TRBD1. The germline V gene encodes CDR1 LNHDA and CDR2 SQIVND (reference sequence). This CDR3 has 16 amino acids. V trimming: 3 bases; J trimming: 4 bases; junction bases outside the gene matches: 8.

CDR3 amino acids: CASSLTGYGETQYF. The DNA of the CDR3 is TGTGCCAGCAGTTTAACAGGGTATGGTGAGACCCAGTACTTC. The chain links TRBV27 to TRBJ2-5; possible D gene TRBD1, 6 bases. The CDR3 runs 14 residues. Trimming cost V 2 bases and J 5 bases, with 12 bases left between them. Germline assignment: CDR1 MNHEY and CDR2 SMNVEV (reference sequence).

The chain uses TRBV9 and TRBJ2-2; 8 bases match TRBD1. The CDR3 is made up of 15 amino acids. Germline V gives CDR1 SGDLS, CDR2 YYNGEE. Trimming at V came to 4 bases and at J to 5 bases, leaving 7 bases not matched to a gene. In DNA, the CDR3 is TGTGCCAGCAGCTTCCGGACAGGGTATACCGGGGAGCTGTTTTTT. Its translation is CASSFRTGYTGELFF.

This chain uses TRBV15 with TRBJ1-2; D call uncertain. Germline loops: CDR1 LNHNV, CDR2 YYDKDF (reference sequence). CDR3 length equals 12 residues. With 5 bases removed from V and 11 bases from J, the gap between germline ends came to 15 bases. Here the CDR3 DNA reads TGTGCCACCAGCCCCCGCGACACCGTTTACACCTTC. Amino acids: CATSPRDTVYTF. The whole variable domain, remainder taken from reference TRBV15 and TRBJ1-2, is DAMVIQNPRYQVTQFGKPVTLSCSQTLNHNVMYWYQQKSSQAPKLLFHYYDKDFNNEADTPDNFQSRRPNTSFCFLDIRSPGLGDTAMYLCATSPRDTVYTFGSGTRLTVV.

V is TRBV2 and J is TRBJ1-2, with TRBD1 as a possible D gene (6 bases). Germline V gives CDR1 SNHLY, CDR2 FYNNEI. V was shortened by 2 bases and J by 4 bases, with 14 bases between the two germline ends. This CDR3 region has 15 residues. The CDR3 here is CASSEQEGVVYGYTF. The DNA of the CDR3 is TGTGCCAGCAGTGAACAGGAGGGGGTCGTCTATGGCTACACCTTC.

The chain has TRBV19 and TRBJ2-3; 13 nucleotides line up with TRBD2. Per the germline V gene, CDR1 is LNHDA and CDR2 is SQIVND (reference sequence). With V trimmed by 4 bases and J by 3 bases, 4 bases remained unmatched. The CDR3 has 16 amino acids. CDR3 coding DNA: TGTGCCAGTAGTACCAGACTAGCGGGAGGAACAGATACGCAGTATTTT. Translated: CASSTRLAGGTDTQYF.

The chain uses TRBV19 and TRBJ1-1; TRBD1 agrees at 11 bases. With 6 bases clipped from V and 0 bases from J, the junction kept 9 bases outside the gene matches. This CDR3 is 17 amino acids long. From germline, CDR1 is LNHDA and CDR2 SQIVND (reference sequence). The CDR3 coding sequence is TGTGCCAGTAGACCCCGGACAGGGGGCCTCATGAACACTGAAGCTTTCTTT. The encoded protein is CASRPRTGGLMNTEAFF.

The rearrangement joins TRBV6-6 to TRBJ2-7; D uncertain. Between the trimmed V and J ends, which lost 5 bases and 5 bases, there was a span of 13 bases. Germline-derived CDR1 and CDR2 are MNHNY and SVGAGI (reference sequence). The CDR3 totals 13 residues. This chain's CDR3 is CASSDRQINEQYF. The CDR3 bases are TGTGCCAGCAGTGATAGGCAGATTAACGAGCAGTACTTC.

The rearrangement joins TRBV9 to TRBJ2-3, with 14 bases aligning to TRBD2. The junction had 10 bases not matched to a gene; V was cut back by 4 bases and J by 6 bases. CDR1 and CDR2 (germline): SGDLS, YYNGEE. The CDR3 spans 17 residues. CDR3 in amino acids: CASSSSPGTSGSDTQYF. DNA of the CDR3: TGTGCCAGCAGCTCATCCCCTGGGACTAGCGGGAGTGATACGCAGTATTTT.